The clone carrying this T cell receptor beta chain was seen many times. Its antigen is unknown. This record belongs to a study of blood T cells in healthy people across ages. CDR3 length: 14 amino acids. Germline trimming cut 6 bases from V and 4 bases from J; bases unmatched to any gene: 6. Germline lookup yields CDR1 SGHTA and CDR2 FQGTGA. A second PCR of 7 to 11 cycles used a sample-barcoded 5' primer and a J-beta primer mix. In TCRdb, the 5' RACE reads were re-called with MiXCR into one record per CDR3 protein. The sample includes hundreds of thousands of distinct CDR3 sequences, roughly 43% of them seen just once. Regarding the study as a whole: Aged donors had fewer naive CD4+ cells and lower diversity than long-lived donors.

Sequencing was done on a sample of blood. The chain joins TRBV7-3 to TRBJ2-3; TRBD2 aligns across 8 bases. The sequence came from a woman aged 55-69 years in good health. CDR3 protein: CASSLTSGSDTQYF. CDR3 in DNA: TGTGCCAGCAGTCTTACTAGCGGTTCAGATACGCAGTATTTT.